The 21 T cell receptor beta chains given below trace back to one sample, sequenced in a study of blood T cell repertoires in COVID-19. Method: immunoSEQ multiplex PCR; TCRdb's copy keeps in-frame clones and lacks some. The sample yields 85,000 to 100,000 clones, over 75% seen once. What was sequenced was peripheral blood. The source of these receptors is a man aged 60-69 years with acute or convalescent COVID-19.

The V call is TRBV6-8, the J call TRBJ2-7; 8 nucleotides match TRBD2. Looked up from germline, CDR1 is MNHGY and CDR2 is SAAAGT. The CDR3 totals 15 residues. The V gene end was trimmed by 7 bases and the J gene end by 6 bases; junction bases not matched to a gene: 14. CDR3 nucleotides: TGTGCCAGCACCTCCCCGGGAGGGGGGGAGGGCGAGCAGTACTTC. This translates into CASTSPGGGEGEQYF.

This clone occurred once. The CDR3 nucleotides read TGTGCTAGTGGTTTGGTACCGACAGGGGGATTCGGGGAGACCCAGTACTTC. As protein: CASGLVPTGGFGETQYF. The chain employs TRBV12-5 and TRBJ2-5, with 9 bases identical to TRBD1. Trimming cost V 0 bases and J 5 bases; bases outside gene matches: 10. CDR1 is LGHNT and CDR2 is FRNRAP in the germline V gene. This CDR3 comprises 17 residues.

This clone was seen more than once but under ten times. The chain recombines TRBV2 with TRBJ2-3, with D possibly TRBD1 on 6 matching bases. The V gene's germline CDR1 is SNHLY and CDR2 FYNNEI. This CDR3 region has 14 residues. Trimming took 4 bases from V and 2 from J, leaving 10 bases between them. The CDR3 here is CASSVWTDTDTQYF. The CDR3 DNA follows: TGTGCCAGCAGTGTTTGGACAGACACAGATACGCAGTATTTT. The whole variable domain, remainder taken from reference TRBV2 and TRBJ2-3, is EPEVTQTPSHQVTQMGQEVILRCVPISNHLYFYWYRQILGQKVEFLVSFYNNEISEKSEIFDDQFSVERPDGSNFTLKIRSTKLEDSAMYFCASSVWTDTDTQYFGPGTRLTVL.

This clone was picked up a small number of times. The rearrangement links TRBV30 to TRBJ1-1; D is possibly TRBD1 (5 bases). CDR1 GTSNPN and CDR2 SVGIG come from the germline V gene (reference sequence). There are 13 residues in the CDR3. V was cut by 4 bases and J by 4 bases, with 13 bases left in between. CDR3 protein: CAWNLFGGTEAFF. DNA of the CDR3: TGTGCCTGGAACCTTTTCGGGGGCACTGAAGCTTTCTTT.

The rearrangement joins TRBV13 to TRBJ2-2; no firm D call. Germline lookup yields CDR1 PRHDT and CDR2 FYEKMQ (reference sequence). This CDR3 spans 12 amino acids. The V end was cut by 0 bases, the J end by 7 bases, with 3 bases between. The DNA for the CDR3 is TGTGCCAGCAGCTTAGGCGGCGGGGAGCTGTTTTTT. Its translation: CASSLGGGELFF.

The V and J genes are TRBV7-3 and TRBJ1-4, with D maybe TRBD1 (5 bases). Between the trimmed V and J ends, which lost 5 bases and 8 bases, there was a span of 12 bases. Germline V gives CDR1 SGHTA, CDR2 FQGTGA. The CDR3 loop spans 13 amino acids. CDR3 residues: CASSPTVGEKLFF. The CDR3 region has the DNA TGTGCCAGCAGCCCGACAGTTGGGGAAAAACTGTTTTTT.

The chain uses TRBV20-1 and TRBJ2-7, with 8 bases matching TRBD2. The CDR3 runs 18 residues. Germline V gene sequence: CDR1 DFQATT, CDR2 SNEGSKA (reference sequence). The V segment lost 3 bases and the J segment 3 bases; nucleotides outside the gene matches: 19. The CDR3 sequence is CSASGVAGTSQGNYEQYF. CDR3 nucleotides: TGCAGTGCTAGTGGGGTAGCGGGAACCTCCCAAGGGAACTACGAGCAGTACTTC.

The rearrangement uses TRBV6-5 and TRBJ2-1; 9 nucleotides line up with TRBD1. V shed 6 bases, J shed 5 bases, and the junction held 8 bases outside the gene matches. CDR1 MNHEY and CDR2 SVGAGI come from the germline V gene. The CDR3 runs to 15 residues. The CDR3 DNA follows: TGTGCCAGCAGCCGGGGGACAGGGAAAGACAATGAGCAGTTCTTC. Translated: CASSRGTGKDNEQFF.

The chain combines TRBV6-6 with TRBJ2-5, with 10 bases that match TRBD2. V was pared by 8 bases and J by 5 bases, with 14 bases of the junction left unmatched. The CDR3 runs to 16 residues. The V gene's germline CDR1 is MNHNY and CDR2 SVGAGI (reference sequence). CDR3 loop: CASGGISGRAAETQYF. CDR3 sequence (DNA): TGTGCCAGCGGAGGGATCAGCGGGAGGGCCGCTGAGACCCAGTACTTC.

The CDR3 DNA reads as TGTGCCAGCAGCTTGGACGCTTTAACGGGTCTTAGCACAGATACGCAGTATTTT. Amino acids: CASSLDALTGLSTDTQYF. V and J are TRBV5-4 and TRBJ2-3; D remains unclear. There are 18 residues in the CDR3. Germline CDR1 reads SGHNT; CDR2 reads YYREEE (reference sequence). V lost 0 bases and J 0 bases, leaving 17 bases between the germline ends.

This sequence joins TRBV29-1 and TRBJ2-1, with D unresolved. CDR3 length equals 13 residues. Trimming stripped 0 bases from V and 1 base from J, with 4 bases between. Looked up from germline, CDR1 is SQVTM and CDR2 is ANQGSEA. The CDR3 nucleotides read TGCAGCGTTGAAGACCCGTCCTACAATGAGCAGTTCTTC. It translates to CSVEDPSYNEQFF.

The genes are TRBV5-1 and TRBJ2-3; TRBD1 matches at 8 bases. The CDR3 sequence is 16 residues long. The germline gives CDR1 SGHRS, CDR2 YFSETQ. V trimming: 4 bases; J trimming: 0 bases; junction bases outside the gene matches: 7. The CDR3 loop is CASSPRQGLSTDTQYF. CDR3 coding DNA: TGCGCCAGCAGCCCACGACAGGGGCTCAGCACAGATACGCAGTATTTT.

The table lists this clone with many counts. The chain uses TRBV18 and TRBJ2-7; 7 bases fit TRBD1. Germline V lookup: CDR1 KGHSH, CDR2 LQKENI. Trimming removed 0 bases from V and 3 bases from J; junction bases left unmatched: 11. The CDR3 contains 17 residues. CDR3: CASSPPIRDRDLYEQYF. The CDR3 nucleotides read TGTGCCAGCTCACCACCCATTAGAGACAGGGACCTCTACGAGCAGTACTTC.

The gene calls are TRBV19 and TRBJ1-2; D unclear. The CDR3 covers 12 residues. CDR1 and CDR2 (germline): LNHDA, SQIVND (reference sequence). Trimming removed 5 bases from V and 6 bases from J, with 10 bases in between. The DNA of the CDR3 is TGTGCCAGTAGTCGTCAGTCTCATGGCTACACCTTC. Translating gives CASSRQSHGYTF.

The chain's CDR3 is CASSPPWEGLTGNTIYF. The CDR3 DNA reads TGTGCCAGCTCACCCCCTTGGGAGGGATTGACTGGAAACACCATATATTTT. This chain links TRBV18 with TRBJ1-3; no reliable D call. The V end was cut by 3 bases, the J end by 2 bases, with 17 bases between. Germline values: CDR1 KGHSH, CDR2 LQKENI. The length of the CDR3 is 17 residues.

The rearrangement joins TRBV29-1 to TRBJ2-4, with D perhaps TRBD1 (5 bases). The CDR3 spans 12 residues. The germline gives CDR1 SQVTM, CDR2 ANQGSEA. V was shortened by 2 bases and J by 9 bases, with 11 bases between the two germline ends. CDR3 in amino acids: CSVEMAQGIQYF. The CDR3 DNA follows: TGCAGCGTTGAAATGGCTCAGGGCATTCAGTACTTC. Supplemented by reference TRBV29-1 and TRBJ2-4, the full variable domain reads SAVISQKPSRDICQRGTSLTIQCQVDSQVTMMFWYRQQPGQSLTLIATANQGSEATYESGFVIDKFPISRPNLTFSTLTVSNMSPEDSSIYLCSVEMAQGIQYFGAGTRLSVL.

This chain uses TRBV11-1 with TRBJ2-3; a possible D gene is TRBD1 (6 bases). Germline V gives CDR1 SGHAT, CDR2 FQDESV (reference sequence). There are 15 residues in the CDR3. Trimming removed 1 base at V and 1 base at J, with 9 bases between. In DNA form, the CDR3 reads TGTGCCAGCAGCTTAGGAAGACAGGGCACAGATACGCAGTATTTT. Protein sequence: CASSLGRQGTDTQYF.

The rearrangement links TRBV5-1 to TRBJ1-6; the match to TRBD1 covers 9 bases. The CDR3 spans 16 residues. Trimming at V came to 3 bases and at J to 9 bases, leaving 10 bases not matched to a gene. The germline gives CDR1 SGHRS, CDR2 YFSETQ. The CDR3 coding sequence is TGCGCCAGCAGCTCGGGGACAGGGCCCTCTGGTTCACCCCTCCACTTT. Its protein is CASSSGTGPSGSPLHF.

The rearrangement uses TRBV30 and TRBJ2-2, with a weak D call TRBD1 (6 bases). The length of the CDR3 is 13 residues. CDR1 and CDR2 (germline): GTSNPN, SVGIG (reference sequence). Trimming stripped 3 bases from V and 6 bases from J, with 11 bases between. In DNA, the CDR3 is TGTGCCTGGAGCTCAGGGGTCCCCGGGGAGCTGTTTTTT. Translation gives CAWSSGVPGELFF.

The table lists this clone with a few counts. The chain uses TRBV3-1 (or the pseudogene TRBV3-2) and TRBJ1-2, with TRBD1 identical over 8 bases. Germline CDR1 and CDR2: LGHDT and YNNKEL (reference sequence). V lost 4 bases, J lost 5 bases, and 9 bases stayed unmatched. The CDR3 extends over 15 amino acids. The CDR3 is CASSPTGGQDYGYTF. CDR3 bases: TGTGCCAGCAGCCCTACAGGGGGGCAGGATTATGGCTACACCTTC.

This rearrangement joins TRBV5-1 to TRBJ2-2; D perhaps matches TRBD2 (5 bases). The ends were cut back, 2 bases at V and 6 bases at J, with 14 bases in the middle. The CDR3 is 15 residues long. Germline V gene lookup returns CDR1 SGHRS and CDR2 YFSETQ. The CDR3 region has the DNA TGCGCCAGCAGCTTAATAGGAGATAGCGCCGGGGAGCTGTTTTTT. This codes for CASSLIGDSAGELFF.